The 32 T cell receptor beta chains listed next were all sequenced from one sample in a study of blood T cell repertoires in COVID-19. Libraries were prepared by immunoSEQ multiplex PCR; TCRdb keeps only in-frame clonotypes and omits some of them. The sample includes 120,000 or so clones, 77% of them seen just once. The specimen was peripheral blood. The source of these receptors is a human donor in a cohort sampled during active COVID-19.

This clone is a singleton in its sample. The V and J genes are TRBV9 and TRBJ2-7; maybe TRBD2 (5 bases). Germline CDR1 reads SGDLS; CDR2 reads YYNGEE. This CDR3 spans 14 amino acids. With 0 bases removed from V and 3 bases from J, the gap between germline ends came to 10 bases. This CDR3 is CASSVGAGDYEQYF. As DNA, the CDR3 is TGTGCCAGCAGCGTAGGGGCCGGGGACTACGAGCAGTACTTC. Drawing the rest from reference TRBV9 and TRBJ2-7, the complete variable domain is DSGVTQTPKHLITATGQRVTLRCSPRSGDLSVYWYQQSLDQGLQFLIQYYNGEERAKGNILERFSAQQFPDLHSELNLSSLELGDSALYFCASSVGAGDYEQYFGPGTRLTVT.

V and J are TRBV28 and TRBJ2-7, with 11 bases lining up with TRBD2. CDR3 size: 17 residues. The germline CDR1 and CDR2 sequences are MDHEN and SYDVKM. Trimming cost V 3 bases and J 0 bases; bases outside gene matches: 7. The CDR3 bases are TGTGCCAGCAGTTTCGCTAGCGGGAGGCCAACCTCCTACGAGCAGTACTTC. Translating gives CASSFASGRPTSYEQYF.

The rearrangement uses TRBV11-2 and TRBJ2-1; TRBD2 matches at 11 bases. This CDR3 has 19 amino acids. After removal of 7 bases from V and 0 bases from J, the junction contained 14 bases not matched to a gene. The germline CDR1 and CDR2 sequences are SGHAT and FQNNGV. The CDR3 protein is CASIKQVGTSGSSYNEQFF. The CDR3 DNA is TGTGCCAGCATCAAGCAAGTAGGGACTAGCGGAAGCTCCTACAATGAGCAGTTCTTC.

The chain carries TRBV7-9 and TRBJ1-4, with 11 bases that match TRBD1. CDR3 length: 16 residues. The ends lost 6 bases at V and 2 bases at J; junction bases unmatched: 5. Germline V gene data show CDR1 as SEHNR and CDR2 as FQNEAQ (reference sequence). The CDR3 protein is CASRPGQGATNEKLFF. As DNA, the CDR3 is TGTGCCAGCAGACCAGGACAGGGGGCTACTAATGAAAAACTGTTTTTT.

The chain joins TRBV27 to TRBJ2-3; 10 bases are shared with TRBD2. V dropped 4 bases and J dropped 4; count of bases not matched to a gene: 8. The CDR3 runs 16 residues. The germline V gene encodes CDR1 MNHEY and CDR2 SMNVEV (reference sequence). CDR3 coding DNA: TGTGCCAGCAGTTCCAAGCGGGAGGGGGGCTCAGATACGCAGTATTTT. Translated: CASSSKREGGSDTQYF.

The chain combines TRBV2 with TRBJ1-4; D gene uncertain. V was shortened by 7 bases and J by 8 bases, with 17 bases between the two germline ends. The CDR3 covers 14 residues. Germline loops: CDR1 SNHLY, CDR2 FYNNEI. The CDR3 region is CASNPGVRREKLFF. CDR3 nucleotides: TGTGCCAGCAACCCGGGAGTCAGAAGGGAAAAACTGTTTTTT. Using reference TRBV2 and TRBJ1-4 for the parts outside the CDR3, the full variable domain is EPEVTQTPSHQVTQMGQEVILRCVPISNHLYFYWYRQILGQKVEFLVSFYNNEISEKSEIFDDQFSVERPDGSNFTLKIRSTKLEDSAMYFCASNPGVRREKLFFGSGTQLSVL.

The gene calls are TRBV15 and TRBJ2-7, with D unresolved. The CDR3 has 15 residues. Germline loops: CDR1 LNHNV, CDR2 YYDKDF (reference sequence). Trimming shortened V by 0 bases and J by 0 bases, and 9 bases separated the two germline ends. The CDR3, as DNA: TGTGCCACCAGCAGAGATTTGATAGACTCCTACGAGCAGTACTTC. Amino acids: CATSRDLIDSYEQYF.

The chain employs TRBV24-1 and TRBJ2-1, with 10 positions matching TRBD2. The CDR3 has 13 residues. The germline V gene encodes CDR1 KGHDR and CDR2 SFDVKD. Trimming cost V 4 bases and J 16 bases; bases outside gene matches: 9. CDR3: CATSDPLAGKDFF. The CDR3 DNA follows: TGTGCCACCAGTGACCCACTAGCGGGGAAAGACTTCTTC.

This CDR3 reads CASSPTGGYSNQPQHF. The CDR3 DNA is TGCGCCAGCAGCCCTACAGGGGGCTATAGCAATCAGCCCCAGCATTTT. The chain joins TRBV5-1 to TRBJ1-5, with 9 bases fitting TRBD1. The CDR3 runs to 16 residues. Germline CDR1 SGHRS, CDR2 YFSETQ. Trimming took 4 bases from V and 0 from J; bases not matched to a gene: 5.

V and J are TRBV9 and TRBJ2-5; no clear D. The CDR3 length is 12 residues. Germline V gene sequence: CDR1 SGDLS, CDR2 YYNGEE. Trimming cost V 3 bases and J 4 bases, with 7 bases left between them. This CDR3 reads CASSADIETQYF. The CDR3 DNA sequence: TGTGCCAGCAGCGCCGACATAGAGACCCAGTACTTC.

The chain employs TRBV4-1 and TRBJ1-1; a possible D gene is TRBD1 (6 bases). The germline V and J ends were trimmed by 1 base and 3 bases, with 12 bases remaining between them. The CDR3 spans 15 residues. The germline V gene encodes CDR1 MGHRA and CDR2 YSYEKL. CDR3 protein: CASSQALQGYTEAFF. DNA of the CDR3: TGCGCCAGCAGCCAAGCTTTACAGGGATACACTGAAGCTTTCTTT.

The V call is TRBV4-1, the J call TRBJ2-5, with 11 bases fitting TRBD1. CDR1 is MGHRA, CDR2 YSYEKL, per germline. V gave up 4 bases and J gave up 0 bases; unmatched junction bases: 4. The CDR3 is 16 amino acids. This CDR3 is CASSRGTGGDQETQYF. As DNA, the CDR3 is TGCGCCAGCAGCCGGGGGACAGGGGGGGACCAAGAGACCCAGTACTTC.

The chain combines TRBV6-5 with TRBJ2-7; TRBD1 matches 11 bases. In germline, CDR1 is MNHEY, CDR2 SVGAGI. There are 15 residues in the CDR3. V was pared by 5 bases and J by 2 bases, with 5 bases of the junction left unmatched. CDR3 region: CASSKTGQGAYEQYF. DNA for the CDR3: TGTGCCAGCAGTAAAACGGGACAGGGGGCCTACGAGCAGTACTTC.

The V call is TRBV13, the J call TRBJ2-7; D remains unclear. This CDR3 is 13 amino acids long. Trimming left V 4 bases short and J 0 bases short, with 7 bases between. Germline CDR1 PRHDT, CDR2 FYEKMQ (reference sequence). CDR3 nucleotides: TGTGCCAGCAGCTCCGCCGGCTCCTACGAGCAGTACTTC. Amino acid sequence: CASSSAGSYEQYF.

This chain joins TRBV11-2 and TRBJ2-7; 8 bases fit TRBD1. The germline V gene has CDR1 SGHAT and CDR2 FQNNGV. The CDR3 is made up of 15 amino acids. Trimming took 5 bases from V and 6 from J; bases not matched to a gene: 12. The CDR3 sequence is CASSETPDRGREQYF. The CDR3 DNA is TGTGCCAGCAGCGAGACTCCAGACAGGGGTCGCGAGCAGTACTTC.

The genes are TRBV7-9 and TRBJ1-1; D is undetermined. The V gene lost 5 bases and the J gene lost 0 bases, with 7 bases spanning the gap. The CDR3 length is 13 residues. CDR1 SEHNR and CDR2 FQNEAQ come from the germline V gene (reference sequence). In DNA form, the CDR3 reads TGTGCCAGCAGCCCAACAGTGAACACTGAAGCTTTCTTT. This translates into CASSPTVNTEAFF.

The CDR3 loop is CASSVGLADYEQYF. The CDR3 bases are TGTGCCAGCAGCGTGGGACTAGCGGACTACGAGCAGTACTTC. The V gene is TRBV5-6, the J gene TRBJ2-7, with 11 positions matching TRBD2. V lost 4 bases, J lost 3 bases, and 3 bases stayed unmatched. Germline-derived CDR1 and CDR2 are SGHDT and YYEEEE. The CDR3 runs 14 residues. The whole variable domain, remainder taken from reference TRBV5-6 and TRBJ2-7, is DAGVTQSPTHLIKTRGQQVTLRCSPKSGHDTVSWYQQALGQGPQFIFQYYEEEERQRGNFPDRFSGHQFPNYSSELNVNALLLGDSALYLCASSVGLADYEQYFGPGTRLTVT.

In this sample, this clone turned up once. This chain links TRBV4-1 with TRBJ1-1; D is uncertain. The CDR3 has 13 residues. Trimming cost V 1 base and J 1 base, with 4 bases left between them. Per the germline V gene, CDR1 is MGHRA and CDR2 is YSYEKL. The CDR3 reads CASSQAGNTEAFF. The CDR3 DNA sequence: TGCGCCAGCAGCCAAGCCGGGAACACTGAAGCTTTCTTT.

The rearrangement links TRBV12-3 or TRBV12-4 to TRBJ1-4, with no clear D. The CDR3 sequence is 12 residues long. Between the trimmed V and J ends, which lost 3 bases and 12 bases, there was a span of 11 bases. The DNA of the CDR3 is TGTGCCAGCAGTTTGGAGACGCGCGAACTGTTTTTT. This codes for CASSLETRELFF.

The chain carries TRBV24-1 and TRBJ2-5; 10 bases are shared with TRBD2. The V and J ends lost 4 bases and 7 bases, in that order; junction bases with no gene match: 5. CDR1 is KGHDR and CDR2 is SFDVKD in the germline V gene. The CDR3 covers 14 residues. CDR3 loop: CATSDSGGDVTQYF. DNA for the CDR3: TGTGCCACCAGTGACAGCGGGGGGGACGTGACCCAGTACTTC.

The rearrangement uses TRBV24-1 and TRBJ2-6; 13 nucleotides align to TRBD2. V trimming: 4 bases; J trimming: 3 bases; junction bases outside the gene matches: 8. The CDR3 runs 19 residues. Germline CDR1 and CDR2: KGHDR and SFDVKD. CDR3 nucleotide sequence: TGTGCCACCAGTGACCCCGGACTAGCGGGAGAGTTTGGGGCCAACGTCCTGACTTTC. Amino acid sequence: CATSDPGLAGEFGANVLTF.

The CDR3: CASSTVQGHEQYF. The CDR3 nucleotides read TGTGCCAGCAGCACGGTACAGGGTCACGAGCAGTACTTC. The chain employs TRBV7-9 and TRBJ2-7, with a tentative D call TRBD1 (6 bases). Per germline, CDR1 SEHNR and CDR2 FQNEAQ (reference sequence). Trimming shortened V by 5 bases and J by 5 bases, and 13 bases separated the two germline ends. The CDR3 has 13 residues.

This clone was seen more than once but under ten times. The chain is built from TRBV5-1 and TRBJ2-1; 9 bases map to TRBD2. CDR3 size: 17 residues. V was pared by 4 bases and J by 1 base, with 9 bases of the junction left unmatched. Germline V CDR1 and CDR2: SGHRS, YFSETQ. The CDR3 DNA sequence: TGCGCCAGCAGCCCGACGACTAGCGGCGCGTCCTACAATGAGCAGTTCTTC. Translation gives CASSPTTSGASYNEQFF.

This clone was counted only a few times. The chain couples TRBV28 to TRBJ2-3, with D perhaps matching TRBD2 (5 bases). This CDR3 has 13 residues. Deletions cut 8 bases from V and 5 bases from J, with 14 bases between. From germline, CDR1 is MDHEN and CDR2 SYDVKM. CDR3 in DNA: TGTGCCAGCCGAGGGCCGATCGTAGATACGCAGTATTTT. It is translated as CASRGPIVDTQYF.

The rearrangement joins TRBV5-6 to TRBJ2-7, with TRBD1 matching 8 bases. The CDR3 length is 14 residues. Trimming at V came to 3 bases and at J to 3 bases, leaving 5 bases not matched to a gene. The germline gives CDR1 SGHDT, CDR2 YYEEEE. The CDR3 DNA reads as TGTGCCAGCAGCTCTTGGACAGGGAGCTACGAGCAGTACTTC. Protein sequence: CASSSWTGSYEQYF.

The chain carries TRBV28 and TRBJ2-7; 9 nucleotides line up with TRBD1. The J segment lost 5 bases and the V segment lost 6 bases, leaving 8 bases of the junction unmatched. Germline-derived CDR1 and CDR2 are MDHEN and SYDVKM. The CDR3 contains 14 residues. CDR3 DNA sequence: TGTGCCAGCAGCAGTGGACAGGGGCGGAACGAGCAGTACTTC. This translates into CASSSGQGRNEQYF.

The V and J genes are TRBV2 and TRBJ2-4; 7 nucleotides agree with TRBD1. CDR1 and CDR2 (germline): SNHLY, FYNNEI. Germline trimming cut 5 bases from V and 9 bases from J; bases unmatched to any gene: 10. The length of the CDR3 is 14 residues. The CDR3 reads CASSSGTVPGIQYF. The CDR3 DNA reads as TGTGCCAGCAGTTCCGGGACAGTCCCCGGCATTCAGTACTTC.

This chain joins TRBV4-1 and TRBJ2-3; TRBD2 matches 9 bases. Looked up from germline, CDR1 is MGHRA and CDR2 is YSYEKL. This CDR3 contains 18 residues. With 1 base clipped from V and 4 bases from J, the junction kept 12 bases outside the gene matches. The CDR3 DNA is TGCGCCAGCAGCCAAGTAGTTCTAGCGGGGAGCGAACCAGATACGCAGTATTTT. Amino acid sequence: CASSQVVLAGSEPDTQYF.

The genes are TRBV19 and TRBJ1-1; TRBD1 is a possible D gene (5 bases). In germline, CDR1 is LNHDA, CDR2 SQIVND (reference sequence). The germline V and J ends were trimmed by 7 bases and 7 bases, with 19 bases remaining between them. This CDR3 region has 14 residues. The CDR3 here is CASTPWEGQGEAFF. CDR3 bases: TGTGCCAGTACCCCATGGGAGGGGCAGGGTGAAGCTTTCTTT.

The chain combines TRBV18 with TRBJ2-7; no clear D. With 3 bases removed from V and 0 bases from J, the gap between germline ends came to 12 bases. The CDR3 consists of 15 residues. Germline-derived CDR1 and CDR2 are KGHSH and LQKENI. The DNA of the CDR3 is TGTGCCAGCTCACCCCTCGTTTCAGACTCCTACGAGCAGTACTTC. It translates to CASSPLVSDSYEQYF. Full variable domain (outside the CDR3, taken from reference TRBV18 and TRBJ2-7): NAGVMQNPRHLVRRRGQEARLRCSPMKGHSHVYWYRQLPEEGLKFMVYLQKENIIDESGMPKERFSAEFPKEGPSILRIQQVVRGDSAAYFCASSPLVSDSYEQYFGPGTRLTVT.

This clone was picked up one time. The gene calls are TRBV28 and TRBJ1-2; 7 bases line up with TRBD1. The CDR3 length is 17 residues. Germline V gene lookup returns CDR1 MDHEN and CDR2 SYDVKM. V trimming: 6 bases; J trimming: 2 bases; junction bases outside the gene matches: 15. Here the CDR3 reads CASSRIGQVIPNYGYTF. The CDR3 DNA follows: TGTGCCAGCAGCCGTATCGGACAGGTTATCCCGAACTATGGCTACACCTTC.

Only a few counts were recorded for this clone. The chain employs TRBV7-2 and TRBJ1-1; tentative D call: TRBD1 (6 bases). The germline V and J ends were trimmed by 4 bases and 5 bases, with 14 bases remaining between them. There are 14 residues in the CDR3. Germline CDR1 SGHTA, CDR2 FQGNSA. The CDR3: CASSSGVRATEAFF. Here the CDR3 DNA reads TGTGCCAGCAGCTCAGGGGTCAGGGCGACTGAAGCTTTCTTT. Supplemented by reference TRBV7-2 and TRBJ1-1, the full variable domain reads GAGVSQSPSNKVTEKGKDVELRCDPISGHTALYWYRQSLGQGLEFLIYFQGNSAPDKSGLPSDRFSAERTGGSVSTLTIQRTQQEDSAVYLCASSSGVRATEAFFGQGTRLTVV.